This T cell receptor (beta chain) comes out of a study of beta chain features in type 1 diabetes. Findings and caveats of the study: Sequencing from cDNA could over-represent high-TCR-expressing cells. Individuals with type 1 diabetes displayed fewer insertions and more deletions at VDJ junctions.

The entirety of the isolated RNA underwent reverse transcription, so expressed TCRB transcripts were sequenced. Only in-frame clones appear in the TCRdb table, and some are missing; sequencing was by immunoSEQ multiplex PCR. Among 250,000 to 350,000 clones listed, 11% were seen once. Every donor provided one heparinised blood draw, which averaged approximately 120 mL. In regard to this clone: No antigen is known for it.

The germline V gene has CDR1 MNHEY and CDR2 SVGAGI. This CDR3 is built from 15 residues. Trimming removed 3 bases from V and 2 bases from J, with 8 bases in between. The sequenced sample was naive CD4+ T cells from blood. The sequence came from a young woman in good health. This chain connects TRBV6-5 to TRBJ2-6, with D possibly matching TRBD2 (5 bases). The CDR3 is CASSYRRAGANVLTF. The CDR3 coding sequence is TGTGCCAGCAGTTATAGGCGGGCTGGGGCCAACGTCCTGACTTTC.